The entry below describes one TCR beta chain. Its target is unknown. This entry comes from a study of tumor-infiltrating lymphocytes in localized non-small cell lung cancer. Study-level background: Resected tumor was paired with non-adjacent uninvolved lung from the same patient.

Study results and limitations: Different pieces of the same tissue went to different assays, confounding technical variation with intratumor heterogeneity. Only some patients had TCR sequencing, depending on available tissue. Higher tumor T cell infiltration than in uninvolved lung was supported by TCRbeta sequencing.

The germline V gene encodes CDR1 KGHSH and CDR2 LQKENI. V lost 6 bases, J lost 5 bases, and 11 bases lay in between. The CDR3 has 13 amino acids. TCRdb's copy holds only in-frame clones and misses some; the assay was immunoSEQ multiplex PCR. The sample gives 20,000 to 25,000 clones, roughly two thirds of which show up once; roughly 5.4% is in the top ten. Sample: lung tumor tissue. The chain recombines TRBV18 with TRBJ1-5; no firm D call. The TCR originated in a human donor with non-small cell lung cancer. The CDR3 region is CASSPDQYQPQHF. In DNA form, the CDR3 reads TGTGCCAGCTCCCCCGACCAATATCAGCCCCAGCATTTT.